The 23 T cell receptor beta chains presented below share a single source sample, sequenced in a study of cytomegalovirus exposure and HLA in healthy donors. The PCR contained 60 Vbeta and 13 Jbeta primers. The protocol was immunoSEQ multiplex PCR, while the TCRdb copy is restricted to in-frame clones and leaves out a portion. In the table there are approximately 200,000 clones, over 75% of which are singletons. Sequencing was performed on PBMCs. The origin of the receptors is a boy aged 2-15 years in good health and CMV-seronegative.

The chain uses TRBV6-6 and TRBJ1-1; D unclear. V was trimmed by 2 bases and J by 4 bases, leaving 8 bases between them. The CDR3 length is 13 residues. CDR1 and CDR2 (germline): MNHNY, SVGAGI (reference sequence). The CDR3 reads CASSYVLSTEAFF. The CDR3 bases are TGTGCCAGCAGTTACGTACTGTCCACTGAAGCTTTCTTT.

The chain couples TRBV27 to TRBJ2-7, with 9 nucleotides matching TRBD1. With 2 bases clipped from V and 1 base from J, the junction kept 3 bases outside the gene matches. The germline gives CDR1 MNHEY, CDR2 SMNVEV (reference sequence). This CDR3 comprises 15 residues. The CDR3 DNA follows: TGTGCCAGCAGTTTAGACGGGACAGGGTCCTACGAGCAGTACTTC. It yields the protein CASSLDGTGSYEQYF.

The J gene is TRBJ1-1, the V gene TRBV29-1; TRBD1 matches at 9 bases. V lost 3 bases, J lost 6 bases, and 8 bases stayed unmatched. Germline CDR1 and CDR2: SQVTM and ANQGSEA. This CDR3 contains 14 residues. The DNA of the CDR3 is TGCAGCGTTGAGAAGGGACAGGGTTCGCCTGAAGCTTTCTTT. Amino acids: CSVEKGQGSPEAFF.

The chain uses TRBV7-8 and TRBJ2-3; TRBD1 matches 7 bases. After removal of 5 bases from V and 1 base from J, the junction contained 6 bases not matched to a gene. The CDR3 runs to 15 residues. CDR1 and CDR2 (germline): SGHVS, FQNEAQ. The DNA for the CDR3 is TGTGCCAGCAGCCGCCGGGACAGCGGCACAGATACGCAGTATTTT. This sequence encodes CASSRRDSGTDTQYF.

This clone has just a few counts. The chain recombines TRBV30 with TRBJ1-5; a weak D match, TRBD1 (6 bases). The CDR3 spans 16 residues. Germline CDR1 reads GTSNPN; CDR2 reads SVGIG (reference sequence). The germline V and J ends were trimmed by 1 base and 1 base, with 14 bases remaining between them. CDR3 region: CAWSAGWTVSNQPQHF. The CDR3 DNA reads TGTGCCTGGAGTGCCGGGTGGACAGTCAGCAATCAGCCCCAGCATTTT.

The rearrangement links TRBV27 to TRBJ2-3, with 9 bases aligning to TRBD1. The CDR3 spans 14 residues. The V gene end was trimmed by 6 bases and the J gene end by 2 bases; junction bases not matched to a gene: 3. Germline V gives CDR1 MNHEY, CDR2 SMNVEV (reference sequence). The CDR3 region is CASRGTGSTDTQYF. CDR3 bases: TGTGCCAGCAGGGGGACAGGGTCCACAGATACGCAGTATTTT.

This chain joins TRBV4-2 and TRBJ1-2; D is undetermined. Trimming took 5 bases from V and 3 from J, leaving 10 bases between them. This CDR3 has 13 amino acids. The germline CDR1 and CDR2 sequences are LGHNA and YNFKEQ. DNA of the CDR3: TGTGCCAGCAGCGCCGGGGAGGACTATGGCTACACCTTC. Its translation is CASSAGEDYGYTF.

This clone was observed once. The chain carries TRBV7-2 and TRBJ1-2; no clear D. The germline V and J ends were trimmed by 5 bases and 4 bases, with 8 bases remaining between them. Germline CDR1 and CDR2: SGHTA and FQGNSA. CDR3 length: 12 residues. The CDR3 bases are TGTGCCAGCAGCATCCGAGCCTATGGCTACACCTTC. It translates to CASSIRAYGYTF. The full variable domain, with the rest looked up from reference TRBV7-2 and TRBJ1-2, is GAGVSQSPSNKVTEKGKDVELRCDPISGHTALYWYRQSLGQGLEFLIYFQGNSAPDKSGLPSDRFSAERTGGSVSTLTIQRTQQEDSAVYLCASSIRAYGYTFGSGTRLTVV.

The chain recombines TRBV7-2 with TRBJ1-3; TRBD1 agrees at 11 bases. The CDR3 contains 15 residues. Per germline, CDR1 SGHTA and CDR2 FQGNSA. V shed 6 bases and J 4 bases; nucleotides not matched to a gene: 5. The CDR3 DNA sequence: TGTGCCAGCAGTTGGGACAGGGGGTTAGGAAACACCATATATTTT. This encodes CASSWDRGLGNTIYF.

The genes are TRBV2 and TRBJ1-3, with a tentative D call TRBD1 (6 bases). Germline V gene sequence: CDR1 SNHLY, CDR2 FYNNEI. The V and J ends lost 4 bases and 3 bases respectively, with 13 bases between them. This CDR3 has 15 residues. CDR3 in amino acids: CASSVEGVFGNTIYF. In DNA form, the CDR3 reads TGTGCCAGCAGTGTCGAGGGGGTTTTTGGAAACACCATATATTTT. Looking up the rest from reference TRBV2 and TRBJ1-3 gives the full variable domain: EPEVTQTPSHQVTQMGQEVILRCVPISNHLYFYWYRQILGQKVEFLVSFYNNEISEKSEIFDDQFSVERPDGSNFTLKIRSTKLEDSAMYFCASSVEGVFGNTIYFGEGSWLTVV.

This chain's CDR3 is CASTLKLRGAQTLTDTQYF. CDR3 bases: TGTGCCAGCACCCTCAAACTGCGGGGGGCCCAAACTCTCACAGATACGCAGTATTTT. The genes are TRBV27 and TRBJ2-3; 8 bases are a match to TRBD2. CDR1 and CDR2 (germline): MNHEY, SMNVEV (reference sequence). V dropped 7 bases and J dropped 2; count of bases not matched to a gene: 20. This CDR3 region has 19 residues.

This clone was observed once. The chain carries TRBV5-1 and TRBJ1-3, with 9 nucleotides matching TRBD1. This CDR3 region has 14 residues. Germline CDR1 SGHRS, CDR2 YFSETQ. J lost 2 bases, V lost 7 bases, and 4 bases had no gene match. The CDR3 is CASGTGKAGNTIYF. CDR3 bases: TGCGCCAGCGGGACAGGGAAGGCTGGAAACACCATATATTTT.

The CDR3 bases are TGTGCCAGCAGCCCTCGTGCTGTAGCGGGGGGAGAGACCCAGTACTTC. It specifies CASSPRAVAGGETQYF. The chain couples TRBV7-2 to TRBJ2-5; TRBD2 agrees at 10 bases. After removal of 5 bases from V and 4 bases from J, the junction contained 10 bases not matched to a gene. The CDR3 consists of 16 residues. The germline V gene has CDR1 SGHTA and CDR2 FQGNSA.

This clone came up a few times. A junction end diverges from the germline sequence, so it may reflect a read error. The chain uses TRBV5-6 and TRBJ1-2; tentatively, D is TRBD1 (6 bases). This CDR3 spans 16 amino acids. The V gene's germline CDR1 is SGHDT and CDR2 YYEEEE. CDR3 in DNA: TGTGCCAGCACCTTGGGGGGCCACAATCCAATCTATGGCTACACCTTC. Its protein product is CASTLGGHNPIYGYTF.

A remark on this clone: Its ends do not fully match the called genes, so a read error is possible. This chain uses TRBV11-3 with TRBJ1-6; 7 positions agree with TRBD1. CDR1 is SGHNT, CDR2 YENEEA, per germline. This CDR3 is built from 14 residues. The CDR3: CASSRTGTDSPLYF. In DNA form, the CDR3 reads TGTGCCAGCAGTAGGACCGGGACAGACTCACCCCTCTACTTT. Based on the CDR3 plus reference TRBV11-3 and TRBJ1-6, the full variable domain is EAGVVQSPRYKIIEKKQPVAFWCNPISGHNTLYWYLQNLGQGPELLIRYENEEAVDDSQLPKDRFSAERLKGVDSTLKIQPAELGDSAVYLCASSRTGTDSPLYFGNGTRLTVT.

Here the CDR3 reads CASSVSGGAYNEQFF. The CDR3 DNA is TGTGCCAGCAGCGTAAGCGGGGGGGCCTACAATGAGCAGTTCTTC. This sequence joins TRBV7-8 and TRBJ2-1, with 10 bases lining up with TRBD2. V was clipped by 5 bases and J by 2 bases; unmatched bases: 3. This CDR3 contains 15 residues. Germline V CDR1 and CDR2: SGHVS, FQNEAQ.

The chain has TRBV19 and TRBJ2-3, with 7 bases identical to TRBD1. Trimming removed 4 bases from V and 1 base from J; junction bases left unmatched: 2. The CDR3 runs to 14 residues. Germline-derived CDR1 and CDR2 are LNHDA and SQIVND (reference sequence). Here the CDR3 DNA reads TGTGCCAGTAGTAAGGGGGCCCGCACAGATACGCAGTATTTT. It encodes CASSKGARTDTQYF.

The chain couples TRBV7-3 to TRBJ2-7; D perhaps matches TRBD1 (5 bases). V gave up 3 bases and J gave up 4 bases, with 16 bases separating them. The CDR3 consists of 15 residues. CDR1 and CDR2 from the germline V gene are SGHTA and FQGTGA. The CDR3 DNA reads TGTGCCAGCAGCTTCGGCGGTGGCAGGGCATACGAGCAGTACTTC. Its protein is CASSFGGGRAYEQYF.

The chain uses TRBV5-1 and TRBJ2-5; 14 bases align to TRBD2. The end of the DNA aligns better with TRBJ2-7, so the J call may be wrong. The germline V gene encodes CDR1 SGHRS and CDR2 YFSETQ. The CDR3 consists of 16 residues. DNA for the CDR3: TGCGCCAGCAGCACTGGACTAGCGGGGGGTATTGGCGAGCAGTACTTC. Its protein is CASSTGLAGGIGEQYF.

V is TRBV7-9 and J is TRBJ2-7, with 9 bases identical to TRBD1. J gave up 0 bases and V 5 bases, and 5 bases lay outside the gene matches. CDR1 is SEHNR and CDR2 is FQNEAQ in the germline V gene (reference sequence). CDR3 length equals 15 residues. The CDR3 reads CASSTGGLSSYEQYF. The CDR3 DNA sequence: TGTGCCAGCAGCACAGGGGGCCTCAGCTCCTACGAGCAGTACTTC.

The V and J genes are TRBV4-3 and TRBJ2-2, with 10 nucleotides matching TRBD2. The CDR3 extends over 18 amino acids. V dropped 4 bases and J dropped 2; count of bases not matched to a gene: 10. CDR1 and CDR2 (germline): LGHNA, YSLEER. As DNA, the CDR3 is TGCGCCAGCAGCCCCCGGGCTAGCGGGGGCGGAAACACCGGGGAGCTGTTTTTT. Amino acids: CASSPRASGGGNTGELFF.

The CDR3 region has the DNA TGCGCCAGCAGCTTAACGGGTACTAATGAAAAACTGTTTTTT. This gives the protein CASSLTGTNEKLFF. The gene calls are TRBV5-1 and TRBJ1-4; no reliable D call. With 2 bases removed from V and 2 bases from J, the gap between germline ends came to 7 bases. The CDR3 has 14 residues. Germline CDR1 and CDR2: SGHRS and YFSETQ.

This CDR3 is CASSLSQRGTYEQYF. CDR3 in DNA: TGTGCCAGCAGCTTAAGTCAAAGGGGCACCTACGAGCAGTACTTC. J is TRBJ2-5 and V is TRBV11-2, with D tentatively TRBD1 (5 bases). The tail of the sequence fits TRBJ2-7 better, so the J call may be wrong. Per the germline V gene, CDR1 is SGHAT and CDR2 is FQNNGV. The CDR3 runs to 15 residues.